The 25 T cell receptor beta chains below all came from one sample that was sequenced in a study of blood T cell repertoires in COVID-19. Some clones are missing from TCRdb's copy, which holds only in-frame ones; the method was immunoSEQ multiplex PCR. This table holds about 170,000 clones, roughly 84% found once. The sequenced sample was peripheral blood. These receptors originate from a woman older than 75 with active or convalescent COVID-19.

The chain uses TRBV7-2 and TRBJ1-2; D gene unclear. This CDR3 is 14 amino acids long. V was trimmed by 1 base and J by 10 bases, leaving 16 bases between them. Germline values: CDR1 SGHTA, CDR2 FQGNSA. In nucleotides, the CDR3 is TGTGCCAGCAGCTTAGATCGGACTCCCGTAGCCTACACCTTC. Amino acids: CASSLDRTPVAYTF. The variable domain in full, completed from reference TRBV7-2 and TRBJ1-2, reads GAGVSQSPSNKVTEKGKDVELRCDPISGHTALYWYRQSLGQGLEFLIYFQGNSAPDKSGLPSDRFSAERTGGSVSTLTIQRTQQEDSAVYLCASSLDRTPVAYTFGSGTRLTVV.

The V call is TRBV19, the J call TRBJ1-6; TRBD1 might be the D (6 bases). Germline CDR1 is LNHDA and CDR2 is SQIVND (reference sequence). The CDR3 runs to 15 residues. V was clipped by 4 bases and J by 6 bases, with 13 bases between them. The CDR3 here is CASSTAQGTNSPLHF. In DNA form, the CDR3 reads TGTGCCAGTAGTACCGCACAGGGTACTAATTCACCCCTCCACTTT.

This chain joins TRBV6-4 and TRBJ2-4; D possibly corresponds to TRBD1 (7 bases). Trimming removed 2 bases at V and 5 bases at J, with 13 bases between. CDR3 length equals 15 residues. Germline CDR1 is MRHNA and CDR2 is SNTAGT. In DNA form, the CDR3 reads TGTGCCAGCAGTGACGGAGGGACAGATCAAAACATTCAGTACTTC. Protein product: CASSDGGTDQNIQYF.

The rearrangement uses TRBV4-3 and TRBJ2-3, with 10 bases fitting TRBD2. Per the germline V gene, CDR1 is LGHNA and CDR2 is YSLEER. CDR3 length: 16 amino acids. V dropped 1 base and J dropped 4; count of bases not matched to a gene: 5. CDR3 protein: CASSQGSGGRADTQYF. CDR3 sequence (DNA): TGCGCCAGCAGCCAAGGTAGCGGGGGGAGGGCAGATACGCAGTATTTT.

The chain is built from TRBV4-3 and TRBJ2-5; 11 bases fit TRBD2. V shed 0 bases, J shed 5 bases, and the junction held 8 bases outside the gene matches. The CDR3 covers 17 residues. Germline CDR1 LGHNA, CDR2 YSLEER. CDR3 nucleotides: TGCGCCAGCAGCCAAGAACACGCCTTAGCGGGGGGGGAGACCCAGTACTTC. The encoded protein is CASSQEHALAGGETQYF.

The V and J genes are TRBV7-8 and TRBJ1-5; 8 positions agree with TRBD1. Looked up from germline, CDR1 is SGHVS and CDR2 is FQNEAQ. V dropped 0 bases and J dropped 5; count of bases not matched to a gene: 3. This CDR3 is 15 amino acids long. Here the CDR3 reads CASSLALTGDQPQHF. CDR3 coding DNA: TGTGCCAGCAGCTTAGCGTTGACAGGGGATCAGCCCCAGCATTTT.

This rearrangement joins TRBV7-8 to TRBJ1-5, with D maybe TRBD1 (5 bases). With 5 bases removed from V and 3 bases from J, the gap between germline ends came to 11 bases. CDR1 and CDR2 (germline): SGHVS, FQNEAQ. The CDR3 consists of 14 residues. CDR3 residues: CASSADRYNQPQHF. Here the CDR3 DNA reads TGTGCCAGCAGCGCCGACAGATACAATCAGCCCCAGCATTTT.

The chain carries TRBV19 and TRBJ1-4; D is unclear. CDR3 length: 13 residues. The germline V gene encodes CDR1 LNHDA and CDR2 SQIVND (reference sequence). Trimming removed 9 bases from V and 2 bases from J, with 10 bases in between. The CDR3 here is CASRFDTNEKLFF. CDR3 in DNA: TGTGCCAGCCGGTTCGATACTAATGAAAAACTGTTTTTT.

The chain carries TRBV16 and TRBJ1-1; possibly TRBD1 for D (6 bases). V was pared by 2 bases and J by 5 bases, with 15 bases between. This CDR3 has 15 residues. The germline V gene encodes CDR1 KGHSY and CDR2 FQNENV. The DNA of the CDR3 is TGTGCCAGCAGCCAAATCTTTAAAGGGGGAACTGAAGCTTTCTTT. It codes for CASSQIFKGGTEAFF. The full variable domain, in which reference TRBV16 and TRBJ1-1 provide the parts outside the CDR3, is GEEVAQTPKHLVRGEGQKAKLYCAPIKGHSYVFWYQQVLKNEFKFLISFQNENVFDETGMPKERFSAKCLPNSPCSLEIQATKLEDSAVYFCASSQIFKGGTEAFFGQGTRLTVV.

V gene TRBV3-1 (or the pseudogene TRBV3-2) combines with J gene TRBJ2-2; D is perhaps TRBD2 (6 bases). Per germline, CDR1 LGHDT and CDR2 YNNKEL (reference sequence). This CDR3 contains 16 residues. V lost 1 base, J lost 0 bases, and 9 bases lay in between. The CDR3 bases are TGTGCCAGCAGCCAAGTGCGCGGGACGAACACCGGGGAGCTGTTTTTT. Translating gives CASSQVRGTNTGELFF.

CDR3 DNA: TGTGCCAGCAGCACGGGGGACAGGGTGAATGAAAAACTGTTTTTT. Its translation is CASSTGDRVNEKLFF. The rearrangement uses TRBV7-2 and TRBJ1-4; 9 bases line up with TRBD1. Germline V gives CDR1 SGHTA, CDR2 FQGNSA. Unmatched junction bases numbered 6, after V lost 5 bases and J lost 5 bases. The CDR3 length is 15 residues.

There are a few counts of this clone. J is TRBJ1-2 and V is TRBV19; no clear D gene. Germline lookup yields CDR1 LNHDA and CDR2 SQIVND (reference sequence). The CDR3 has 14 amino acids. V was clipped by 6 bases and J by 5 bases, with 16 bases between them. As DNA, the CDR3 is TGTGCCAGTAGCACTAACGAGCGAGGGTATGGCTACACCTTC. It codes for CASSTNERGYGYTF.

The chain is built from TRBV5-1 and TRBJ2-1; TRBD2 is a possible D gene (5 bases). The germline V and J ends were trimmed by 0 bases and 5 bases, with 9 bases remaining between them. The CDR3 has 14 amino acids. CDR1 and CDR2 from the germline V gene are SGHRS and YFSETQ. CDR3 sequence (DNA): TGCGCCAGCAGCTTGGCCTCGGGAAACAATGAGCAGTTCTTC. Encoded protein: CASSLASGNNEQFF.

The chain carries TRBV2 and TRBJ1-2, with TRBD1 identical over 7 bases. CDR1 is SNHLY and CDR2 is FYNNEI in the germline V gene. After removal of 4 bases from V and 4 bases from J, the junction contained 6 bases not matched to a gene. This CDR3 is built from 14 residues. As DNA, the CDR3 is TGTGCCAGCAGTGCCGGGACAGCTATCTATGGCTACACCTTC. Encoded protein: CASSAGTAIYGYTF.

The chain links TRBV4-3 to TRBJ1-4, with 7 bases lining up with TRBD1. This CDR3 contains 16 residues. Germline lookup yields CDR1 LGHNA and CDR2 YSLEER. V was clipped by 1 base and J by 2 bases; unmatched bases: 4. In DNA form, the CDR3 reads TGCGCCAGCAGCCAAGGGACAGGCGAGACTAATGAAAAACTGTTTTTT. It codes for CASSQGTGETNEKLFF.

The chain joins TRBV18 to TRBJ2-1, with 14 bases identical to TRBD2. The CDR3 runs 16 residues. Germline CDR1 reads KGHSH; CDR2 reads LQKENI. J lost 10 bases, V lost 5 bases, and 10 bases had no gene match. The CDR3 protein is CASSSTGTSGGGEQFF. The DNA for the CDR3 is TGTGCCAGCTCATCTACTGGGACTAGCGGGGGCGGGGAGCAGTTCTTC.

The chain recombines TRBV19 with TRBJ1-5; D gene ambiguous. V lost 3 bases to trimming and J lost 1 base, with 10 bases between them. This CDR3 region has 15 residues. Germline V gene sequence: CDR1 LNHDA, CDR2 SQIVND (reference sequence). For the CDR3, the DNA is TGTGCCAGTAGTATTGCCCTCGGGAGCAATCAGCCCCAGCATTTT. Translating it yields CASSIALGSNQPQHF.

The chain links TRBV18 to TRBJ2-7; 9 bases fit TRBD1. Trimming at V came to 3 bases and at J to 5 bases, leaving 8 bases not matched to a gene. Germline CDR1 KGHSH, CDR2 LQKENI. There are 15 residues in the CDR3. DNA of the CDR3: TGTGCCAGCTCACCGACGGGACAGGGCTTGAACGAGCAGTACTTC. Its protein product is CASSPTGQGLNEQYF.

This clone was detected only a few times. The V call is TRBV5-6, the J call TRBJ1-2; maybe TRBD1 (5 bases). This CDR3 has 13 amino acids. The germline V gene encodes CDR1 SGHDT and CDR2 YYEEEE. Between the trimmed V and J ends, which lost 1 base and 3 bases, there was a span of 7 bases. The CDR3 region has the DNA TGTGCCAGCAGCTTGACAGGCGACTATGGCTACACCTTC. Encoded protein: CASSLTGDYGYTF. Supplemented by reference TRBV5-6 and TRBJ1-2, the full variable domain reads DAGVTQSPTHLIKTRGQQVTLRCSPKSGHDTVSWYQQALGQGPQFIFQYYEEEERQRGNFPDRFSGHQFPNYSSELNVNALLLGDSALYLCASSLTGDYGYTFGSGTRLTVV.

This rearrangement joins TRBV7-3 to TRBJ2-3; 8 nucleotides agree with TRBD1. With 4 bases clipped from V and 0 bases from J, the junction kept 3 bases outside the gene matches. CDR1 SGHTA and CDR2 FQGTGA come from the germline V gene. The CDR3 contains 15 residues. The CDR3 DNA sequence: TGTGCCAGCAGCTCAGGGGGCCAAAGCACAGATACGCAGTATTTT. Amino acid sequence: CASSSGGQSTDTQYF.

This clone was detected once. The rearrangement joins TRBV7-9 to TRBJ1-5, with D perhaps matching TRBD1 (6 bases). The CDR3 spans 14 residues. Trimming took 1 base from V and 7 from J, leaving 11 bases between them. CDR1 is SEHNR and CDR2 is FQNEAQ in the germline V gene (reference sequence). CDR3 coding DNA: TGTGCCAGCAGCTTAGGGCAGGGGACCCAGCCCCAGCATTTT. It specifies CASSLGQGTQPQHF.

The genes are TRBV18 and TRBJ1-1; 7 bases align to TRBD1. J gave up 5 bases and V 4 bases, and 4 bases lay outside the gene matches. The CDR3 is 13 amino acids. Germline V CDR1 and CDR2: KGHSH, LQKENI. CDR3 nucleotides: TGTGCCAGCTCACAGGGGGCGAGGACTGAAGCTTTCTTT. Its translation: CASSQGARTEAFF.

This clone was counted once. The rearrangement links TRBV2 to TRBJ2-5; TRBD2 matches 10 bases. The CDR3 runs to 16 residues. J was trimmed by 4 bases and V by 8 bases; bases with no gene match: 13. Per germline, CDR1 SNHLY and CDR2 FYNNEI. The CDR3 coding sequence is TGTGCCAGCGCTCGTCTAGCGGGGGCTCCGGGAGAGACCCAGTACTTC. Amino acid sequence: CASARLAGAPGETQYF.

This chain uses TRBV5-8 with TRBJ1-1, with no clear D. CDR1 and CDR2 from the germline V gene are SGHTS and YDEGEE. CDR3 length: 15 residues. V gave up 5 bases and J gave up 1 base, with 15 bases separating them. CDR3 region: CASRFGSGPNTEAFF. In nucleotides, the CDR3 is TGTGCCAGCAGATTCGGGAGTGGGCCGAACACTGAAGCTTTCTTT.

V usage is TRBV7-2 and J usage is TRBJ2-2; the D gene is possibly TRBD1 (5 bases). The V end lost 1 base, the J end lost 1 base, and 7 bases lay between the germline ends. Germline V gives CDR1 SGHTA, CDR2 FQGNSA. There are 15 residues in the CDR3. CDR3 sequence (DNA): TGTGCCAGCAGCTTAGGCGACAGGAACACCGGGGAGCTGTTTTTT. Its translation is CASSLGDRNTGELFF.